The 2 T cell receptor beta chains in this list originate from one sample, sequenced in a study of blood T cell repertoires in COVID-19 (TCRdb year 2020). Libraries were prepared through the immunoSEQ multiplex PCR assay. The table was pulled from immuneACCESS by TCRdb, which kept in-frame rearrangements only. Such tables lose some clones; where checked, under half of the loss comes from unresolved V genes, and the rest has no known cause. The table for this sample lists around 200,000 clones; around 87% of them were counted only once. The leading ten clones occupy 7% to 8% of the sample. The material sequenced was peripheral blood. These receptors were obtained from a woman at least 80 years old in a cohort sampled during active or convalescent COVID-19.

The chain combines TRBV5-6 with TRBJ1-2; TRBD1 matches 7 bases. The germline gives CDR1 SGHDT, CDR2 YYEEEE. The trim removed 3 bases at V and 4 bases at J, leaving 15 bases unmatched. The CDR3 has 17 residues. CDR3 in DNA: TGTGCCAGCAGCTCCCAGGGGGTCGGGGGCGCCTCCTATGGCTACACCTTC. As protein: CASSSQGVGGASYGYTF.

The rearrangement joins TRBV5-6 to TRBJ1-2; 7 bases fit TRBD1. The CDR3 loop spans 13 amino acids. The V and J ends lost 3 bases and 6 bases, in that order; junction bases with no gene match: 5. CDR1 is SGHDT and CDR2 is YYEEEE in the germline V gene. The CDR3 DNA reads TGTGCCAGCAGCTCGACAGGGAACAATGGCTACACCTTC. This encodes CASSSTGNNGYTF. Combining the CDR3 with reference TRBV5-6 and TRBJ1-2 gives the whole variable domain DAGVTQSPTHLIKTRGQQVTLRCSPKSGHDTVSWYQQALGQGPQFIFQYYEEEERQRGNFPDRFSGHQFPNYSSELNVNALLLGDSALYLCASSSTGNNGYTFGSGTRLTVV.